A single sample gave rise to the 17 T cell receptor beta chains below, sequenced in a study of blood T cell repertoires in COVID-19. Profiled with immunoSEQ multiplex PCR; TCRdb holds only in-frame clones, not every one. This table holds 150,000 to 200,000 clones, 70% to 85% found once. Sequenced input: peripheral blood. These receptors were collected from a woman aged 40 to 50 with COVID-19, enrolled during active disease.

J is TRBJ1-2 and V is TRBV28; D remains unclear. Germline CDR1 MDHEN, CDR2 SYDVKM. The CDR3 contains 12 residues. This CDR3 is CAAGLPGNGYTF. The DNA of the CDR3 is TGTGCGGCCGGACTACCTGGAAATGGCTACACCTTC.

This chain's CDR3 is CASSVATGSEETQYF. CDR3 sequence (DNA): TGTGCCAGCAGCGTAGCTACCGGGTCGGAAGAGACCCAGTACTTC. V is TRBV9 and J is TRBJ2-5; no clear D. V shed 0 bases and J shed 3 bases, with 12 bases lying between them. CDR1 and CDR2 from the germline V gene are SGDLS and YYNGEE. The CDR3 is made up of 15 amino acids.

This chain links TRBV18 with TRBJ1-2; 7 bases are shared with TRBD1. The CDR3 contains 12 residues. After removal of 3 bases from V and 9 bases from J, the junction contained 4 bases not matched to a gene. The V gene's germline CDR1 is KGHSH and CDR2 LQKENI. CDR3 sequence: CASSPRGGRYTF. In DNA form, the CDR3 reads TGTGCCAGCTCACCGAGAGGGGGCCGCTACACCTTC.

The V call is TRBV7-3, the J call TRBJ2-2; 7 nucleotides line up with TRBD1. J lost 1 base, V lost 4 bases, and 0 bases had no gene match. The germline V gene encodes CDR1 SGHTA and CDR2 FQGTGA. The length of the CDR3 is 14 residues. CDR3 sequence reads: CASSWTGNTGELFF. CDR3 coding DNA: TGTGCCAGCAGCTGGACAGGGAACACCGGGGAGCTGTTTTTT.

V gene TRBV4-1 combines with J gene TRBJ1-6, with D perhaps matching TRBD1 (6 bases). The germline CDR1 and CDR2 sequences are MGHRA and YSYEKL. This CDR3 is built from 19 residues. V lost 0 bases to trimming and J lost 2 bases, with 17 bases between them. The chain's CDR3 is CASSQDTRQVNPYNSPLHF. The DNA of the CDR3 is TGCGCCAGCAGCCAAGACACCAGACAGGTGAACCCCTATAATTCACCCCTCCACTTT.

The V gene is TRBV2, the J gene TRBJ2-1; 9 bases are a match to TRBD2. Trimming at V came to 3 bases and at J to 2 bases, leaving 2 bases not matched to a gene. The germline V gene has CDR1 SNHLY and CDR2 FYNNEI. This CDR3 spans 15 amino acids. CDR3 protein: CASSEERGAYNEQFF. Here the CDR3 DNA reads TGTGCCAGCAGTGAGGAGCGGGGGGCCTACAATGAGCAGTTCTTC.

The CDR3 is CASSVASGLTNEQFF. The CDR3 DNA follows: TGTGCCAGCAGCGTAGCTAGCGGGCTTACTAATGAGCAGTTCTTC. The chain is built from TRBV9 and TRBJ2-1; 8 nucleotides match TRBD2. The CDR3 length is 15 residues. J was trimmed by 7 bases and V by 0 bases; bases with no gene match: 6. Per the germline V gene, CDR1 is SGDLS and CDR2 is YYNGEE.

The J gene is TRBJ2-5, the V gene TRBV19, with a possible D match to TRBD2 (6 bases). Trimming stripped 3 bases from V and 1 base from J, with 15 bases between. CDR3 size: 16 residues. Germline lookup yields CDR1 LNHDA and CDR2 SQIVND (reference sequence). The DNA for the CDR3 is TGTGCCAGTAGTATCCTAGCGCCCGGCGTCCAAGAGACCCAGTACTTC. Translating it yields CASSILAPGVQETQYF.

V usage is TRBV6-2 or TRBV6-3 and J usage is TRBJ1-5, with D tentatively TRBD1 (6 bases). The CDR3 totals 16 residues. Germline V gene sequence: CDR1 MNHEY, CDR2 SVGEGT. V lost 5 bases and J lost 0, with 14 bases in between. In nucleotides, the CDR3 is TGTGCCAGCAGTCCGGACAGAACTTATAGCAATCAGCCCCAGCATTTT. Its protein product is CASSPDRTYSNQPQHF.

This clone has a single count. The DNA of the CDR3 is TGCGCCACCAAGCCGGGACAAATGAACACTGAAGCTTTCTTT. Its translation is CATKPGQMNTEAFF. The chain joins TRBV5-1 to TRBJ1-1; D might be TRBD1 (6 bases). The CDR3 runs to 14 residues. The germline gives CDR1 SGHRS, CDR2 YFSETQ. V shed 9 bases and J shed 0 bases, with 15 bases lying between them.

This CDR3 reads CASSRQGRMDYGYTF. CDR3 coding DNA: TGTGCCAGCAGTCGACAGGGTCGGATGGACTATGGCTACACCTTC. V and J are TRBV6-5 and TRBJ1-2; 7 bases line up with TRBD1. The CDR3 has 15 residues. Per germline, CDR1 MNHEY and CDR2 SVGAGI. The V gene end was trimmed by 5 bases and the J gene end by 3 bases; junction bases not matched to a gene: 9.

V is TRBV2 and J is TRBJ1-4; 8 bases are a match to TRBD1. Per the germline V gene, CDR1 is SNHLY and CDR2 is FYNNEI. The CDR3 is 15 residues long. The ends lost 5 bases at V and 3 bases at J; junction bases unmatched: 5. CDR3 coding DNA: TGTGCCAGCAGTCGGACAGGGCCGTCTAATGAAAAACTGTTTTTT. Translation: CASSRTGPSNEKLFF. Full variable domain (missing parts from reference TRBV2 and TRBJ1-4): EPEVTQTPSHQVTQMGQEVILRCVPISNHLYFYWYRQILGQKVEFLVSFYNNEISEKSEIFDDQFSVERPDGSNFTLKIRSTKLEDSAMYFCASSRTGPSNEKLFFGSGTQLSVL.

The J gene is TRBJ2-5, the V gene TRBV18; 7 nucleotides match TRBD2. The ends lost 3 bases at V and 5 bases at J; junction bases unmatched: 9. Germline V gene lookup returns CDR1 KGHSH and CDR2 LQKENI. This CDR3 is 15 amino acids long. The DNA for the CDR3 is TGTGCCAGCTCACCGGCCAGCGGGGCAACGGAGACCCAGTACTTC. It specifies CASSPASGATETQYF.

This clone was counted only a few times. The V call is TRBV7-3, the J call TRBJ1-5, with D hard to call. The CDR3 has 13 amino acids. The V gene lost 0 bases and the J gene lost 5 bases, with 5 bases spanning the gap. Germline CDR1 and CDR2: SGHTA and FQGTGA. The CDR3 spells CASSLTADQPQHF. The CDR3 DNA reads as TGTGCCAGCAGCTTAACTGCGGATCAGCCCCAGCATTTT.

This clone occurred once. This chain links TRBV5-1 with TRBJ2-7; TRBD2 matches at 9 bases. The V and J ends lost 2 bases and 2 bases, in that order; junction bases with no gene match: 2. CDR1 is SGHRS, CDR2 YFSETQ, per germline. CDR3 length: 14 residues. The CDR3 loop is CASSLAGGTYEQYF. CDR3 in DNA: TGCGCCAGCAGCTTAGCGGGAGGCACCTACGAGCAGTACTTC.

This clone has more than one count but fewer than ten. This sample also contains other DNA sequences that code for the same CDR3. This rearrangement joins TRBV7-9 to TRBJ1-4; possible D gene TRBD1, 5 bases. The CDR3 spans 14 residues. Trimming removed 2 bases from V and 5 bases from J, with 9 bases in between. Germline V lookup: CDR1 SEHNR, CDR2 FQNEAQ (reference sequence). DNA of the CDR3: TGTGCCAGCAGCTTATTATCAGGGAATGAAAAACTGTTTTTT. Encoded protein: CASSLLSGNEKLFF. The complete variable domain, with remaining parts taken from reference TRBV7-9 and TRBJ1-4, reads DTGVSQNPRHKITKRGQNVTFRCDPISEHNRLYWYRQTLGQGPEFLTYFQNEAQLEKSRLLSDRFSAERPKGSFSTLEIQRTEQGDSAMYLCASSLLSGNEKLFFGSGTQLSVL.

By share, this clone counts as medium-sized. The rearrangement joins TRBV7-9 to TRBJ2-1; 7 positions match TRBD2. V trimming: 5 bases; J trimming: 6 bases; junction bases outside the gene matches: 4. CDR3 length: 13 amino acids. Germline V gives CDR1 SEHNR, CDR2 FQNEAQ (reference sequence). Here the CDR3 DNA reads TGTGCCAGCAGCATTGGGACTACCAATGAGCAGTTCTTC. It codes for CASSIGTTNEQFF.